This is a list of T cell receptor beta chains from one sample in a study of neoadjuvant anti-PD-1 for oral cavity cancer. Libraries were prepared by immunoSEQ multiplex PCR; TCRdb keeps only in-frame clonotypes and omits some of them. The repertoire has over 25,000 clones, 70% to 80% of them found once; the top ten carry 3% to 4%. The sequences come from PBMCs, collected after nivolumab (anti-PD-1) treatment. These receptors originate from a person aged 35-79 years with oral cavity squamous cell carcinoma. Both conserved end residues are part of each CDR3.

V,J,CDR3
TRBV6-5,TRBJ1-2,CASRETGVRSDGYTF
TRBV15,TRBJ2-2,CATSRDFGGPNTGELFF
TRBV11-2,TRBJ2-4,CASTLDRGQNIQYF
TRBV7-9,TRBJ2-3,CASSLGDWRNVDTQYF
TRBV15,TRBJ1-3,CATSRGGQGSGNTIYF
TRBV10-1,TRBJ2-3,CASSRGGSSTDTQYF
TRBV7-8,TRBJ2-1,CASSPDPYNEQFF
TRBV29-1,TRBJ2-1,CSVSQGGTTDEQFF
TRBV7-9,TRBJ2-5,CASSLAPSEETQYF
TRBV5-4,TRBJ1-4,CASSFLRDSVSEKLFF